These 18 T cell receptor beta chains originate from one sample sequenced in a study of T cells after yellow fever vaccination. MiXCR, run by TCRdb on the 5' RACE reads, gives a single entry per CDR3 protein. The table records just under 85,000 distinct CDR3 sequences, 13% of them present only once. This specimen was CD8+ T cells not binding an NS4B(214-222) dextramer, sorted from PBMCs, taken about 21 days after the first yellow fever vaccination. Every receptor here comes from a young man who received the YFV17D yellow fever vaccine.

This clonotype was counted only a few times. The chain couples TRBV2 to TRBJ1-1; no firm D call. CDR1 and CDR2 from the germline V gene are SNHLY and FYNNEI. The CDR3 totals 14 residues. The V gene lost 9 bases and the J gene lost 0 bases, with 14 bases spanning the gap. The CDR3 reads CASRWMVMNTEAFF. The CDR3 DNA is TGTGCCAGTCGGTGGATGGTTATGAACACTGAAGCTTTCTTT.

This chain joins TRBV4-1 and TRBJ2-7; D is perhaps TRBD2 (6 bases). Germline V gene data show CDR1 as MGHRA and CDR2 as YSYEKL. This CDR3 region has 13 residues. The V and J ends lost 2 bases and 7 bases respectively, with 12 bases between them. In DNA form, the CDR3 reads TGCGCCAGCAGCCAATACACGGGGGAGGAGCAGTACGTC. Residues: CASSQYTGEEQYV.

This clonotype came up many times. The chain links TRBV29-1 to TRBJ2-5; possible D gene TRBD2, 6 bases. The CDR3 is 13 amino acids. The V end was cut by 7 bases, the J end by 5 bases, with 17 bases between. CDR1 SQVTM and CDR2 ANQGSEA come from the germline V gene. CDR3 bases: TGCAGCGGGGTCAGGAGGGTTGATGAGACCCAGTACTTC. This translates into CSGVRRVDETQYF.

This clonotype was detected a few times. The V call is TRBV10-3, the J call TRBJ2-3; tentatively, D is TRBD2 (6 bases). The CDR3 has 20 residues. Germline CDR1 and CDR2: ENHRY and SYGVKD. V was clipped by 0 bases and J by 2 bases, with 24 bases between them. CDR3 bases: TGTGCCATCAGTGAGTCGATTGATGGGGCTGCGGGGCACTACACAGATACGCAGTATTTT. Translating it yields CAISESIDGAAGHYTDTQYF.

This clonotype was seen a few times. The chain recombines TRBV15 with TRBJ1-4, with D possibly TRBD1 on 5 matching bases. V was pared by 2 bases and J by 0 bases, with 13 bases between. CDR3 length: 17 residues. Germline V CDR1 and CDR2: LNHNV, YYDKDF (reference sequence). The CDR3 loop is CATSRLGTGATNEKLFF. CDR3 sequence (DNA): TGTGCCACCAGCAGACTCGGGACTGGCGCAACTAATGAAAAACTGTTTTTT.

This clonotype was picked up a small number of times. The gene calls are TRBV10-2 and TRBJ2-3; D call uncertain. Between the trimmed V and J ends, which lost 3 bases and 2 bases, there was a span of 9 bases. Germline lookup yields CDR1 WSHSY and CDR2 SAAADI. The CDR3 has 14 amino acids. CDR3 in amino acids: CASSEARPTDTQYF. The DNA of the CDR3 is TGCGCCAGCAGTGAAGCCCGCCCCACAGATACGCAGTATTTT.

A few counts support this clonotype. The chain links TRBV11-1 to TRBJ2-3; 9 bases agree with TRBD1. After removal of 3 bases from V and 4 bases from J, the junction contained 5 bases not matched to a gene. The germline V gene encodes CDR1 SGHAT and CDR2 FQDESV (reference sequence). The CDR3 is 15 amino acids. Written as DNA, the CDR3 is TGTGCCAGCAGCTTCAACAGGGGGCCGGCAGATACGCAGTATTTT. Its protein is CASSFNRGPADTQYF.

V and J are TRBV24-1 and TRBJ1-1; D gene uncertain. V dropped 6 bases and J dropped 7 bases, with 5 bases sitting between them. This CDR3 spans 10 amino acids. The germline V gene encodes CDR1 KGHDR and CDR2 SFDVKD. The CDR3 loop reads CATSRSEAFF. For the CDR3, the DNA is TGTGCCACCAGTCGGAGTGAAGCTTTCTTT.

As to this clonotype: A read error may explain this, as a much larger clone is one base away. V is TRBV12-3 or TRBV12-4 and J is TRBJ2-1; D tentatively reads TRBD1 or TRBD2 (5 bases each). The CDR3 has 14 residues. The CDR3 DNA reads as TGTGCCAGCAGGTTAGTGGGGGCCTACAATGAGCAGTTCTTC. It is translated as CASRLVGAYNEQFF.

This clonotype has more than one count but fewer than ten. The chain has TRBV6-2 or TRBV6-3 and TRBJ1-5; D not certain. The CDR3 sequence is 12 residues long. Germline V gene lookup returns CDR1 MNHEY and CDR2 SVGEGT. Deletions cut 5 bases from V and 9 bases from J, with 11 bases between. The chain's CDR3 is CASSGPLRPQHF. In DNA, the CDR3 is TGTGCCAGCAGTGGTCCGCTTCGGCCCCAGCATTTT.

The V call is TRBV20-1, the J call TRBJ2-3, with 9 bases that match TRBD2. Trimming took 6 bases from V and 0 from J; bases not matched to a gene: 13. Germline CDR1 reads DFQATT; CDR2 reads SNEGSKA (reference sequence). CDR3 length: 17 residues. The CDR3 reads CSAPGAGGPYSTDTQYF. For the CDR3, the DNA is TGCAGTGCCCCCGGCGCGGGGGGGCCCTATAGCACAGATACGCAGTATTTT.

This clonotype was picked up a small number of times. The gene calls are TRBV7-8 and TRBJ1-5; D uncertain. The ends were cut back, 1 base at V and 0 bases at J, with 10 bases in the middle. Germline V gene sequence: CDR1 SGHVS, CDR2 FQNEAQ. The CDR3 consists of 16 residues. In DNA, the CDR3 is TGTGCCAGCAGCTTAGATGGAGCCTATAGCAATCAGCCCCAGCATTTT. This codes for CASSLDGAYSNQPQHF.

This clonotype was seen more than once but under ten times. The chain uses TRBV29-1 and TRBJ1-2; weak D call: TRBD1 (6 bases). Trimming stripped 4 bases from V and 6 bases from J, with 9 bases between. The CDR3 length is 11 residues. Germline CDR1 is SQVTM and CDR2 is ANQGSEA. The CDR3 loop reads CSVVWGHGYTF. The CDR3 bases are TGCAGCGTTGTTTGGGGGCATGGCTACACCTTC.

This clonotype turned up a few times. DNA for the CDR3: TGTGCCAGCAGCGCGGGGACTAGCGGGGGGACCTCAGATACGCAGTATTTT. Amino acids: CASSAGTSGGTSDTQYF. The chain employs TRBV9 and TRBJ2-3; TRBD2 agrees at 15 bases. V trimming: 3 bases; J trimming: 4 bases; junction bases outside the gene matches: 6. The CDR3 has 17 residues. Looked up from germline, CDR1 is SGDLS and CDR2 is YYNGEE. The full variable domain, rest sourced from reference TRBV9 and TRBJ2-3, is DSGVTQTPKHLITATGQRVTLRCSPRSGDLSVYWYQQSLDQGLQFLIQYYNGEERAKGNILERFSAQQFPDLHSELNLSSLELGDSALYFCASSAGTSGGTSDTQYFGPGTRLTVL.

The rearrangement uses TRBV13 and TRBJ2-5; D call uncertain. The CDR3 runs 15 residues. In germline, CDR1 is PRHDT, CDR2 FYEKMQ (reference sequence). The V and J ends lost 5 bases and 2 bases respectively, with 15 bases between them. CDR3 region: CASSLFGEQQETQYF. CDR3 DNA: TGTGCCAGCAGCCTCTTTGGAGAGCAACAAGAGACCCAGTACTTC.

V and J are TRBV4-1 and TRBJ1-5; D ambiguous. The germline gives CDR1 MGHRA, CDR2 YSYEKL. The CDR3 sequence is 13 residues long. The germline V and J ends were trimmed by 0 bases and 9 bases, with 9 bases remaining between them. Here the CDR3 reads CASSQDGSAPQHF. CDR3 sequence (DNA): TGCGCCAGCAGCCAAGATGGGTCTGCGCCCCAGCATTTT.

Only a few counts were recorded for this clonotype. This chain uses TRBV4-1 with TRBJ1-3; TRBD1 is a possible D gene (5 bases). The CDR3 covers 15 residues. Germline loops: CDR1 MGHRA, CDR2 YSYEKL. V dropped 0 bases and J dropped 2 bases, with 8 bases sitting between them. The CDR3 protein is CASSQDRGAGNTIYF. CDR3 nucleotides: TGCGCCAGCAGCCAAGATCGGGGGGCTGGAAACACCATATATTTT.

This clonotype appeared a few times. The CDR3 region is CSARYGTEAFF. The CDR3 DNA follows: TGCAGTGCTAGGTATGGAACTGAAGCTTTCTTT. The J gene is TRBJ1-1, the V gene TRBV20-1; D call uncertain. The length of the CDR3 is 11 residues. V shed 3 bases and J shed 5 bases, with 7 bases lying between them. CDR1 DFQATT and CDR2 SNEGSKA come from the germline V gene (reference sequence).